The 32 T cell receptor beta chains reported below all come from one sample, sequenced in a study of blood T cell repertoires in COVID-19. Clones were read by immunoSEQ multiplex PCR, and TCRdb kept only the in-frame ones, dropping some. The profile covers tens of thousands of clones, with approximately 71% appearing a single time and around 4% taken by the ten largest. The sequencing sample was made of peripheral blood. These receptors came from a woman in her 50s with acute or convalescent COVID-19.

The chain recombines TRBV19 with TRBJ1-5; 7 nucleotides match TRBD1. The CDR3 spans 14 residues. Germline V lookup: CDR1 LNHDA, CDR2 SQIVND (reference sequence). The ends lost 9 bases at V and 3 bases at J; junction bases unmatched: 8. The CDR3 DNA is TGTGCCAGCCAACAGGGGTGGTCCAATCAGCCCCAGCATTTT. As protein: CASQQGWSNQPQHF.

The V gene is TRBV6-5, the J gene TRBJ2-3; TRBD1 matches 9 bases. CDR3 length: 15 residues. The trim removed 0 bases at V and 4 bases at J, leaving 2 bases unmatched. Germline V CDR1 and CDR2: MNHEY, SVGAGI. CDR3 residues: CASSYSWDRADTQYF. The CDR3 nucleotides are TGTGCCAGCAGTTACTCGTGGGACAGGGCAGATACGCAGTATTTT.

This clone has a single count. This chain uses TRBV5-8 with TRBJ2-1; TRBD1 is a possible D gene (6 bases). Germline V gene lookup returns CDR1 SGHTS and CDR2 YDEGEE. The ends were cut back, 3 bases at V and 0 bases at J, with 19 bases in the middle. There are 18 residues in the CDR3. CDR3 DNA: TGTGCCAGCAGCTGGAGGACCGGGACAACAAACTCCTACAATGAGCAGTTCTTC. It translates to CASSWRTGTTNSYNEQFF.

This chain uses TRBV19 with TRBJ1-2; 7 positions match TRBD1. This CDR3 is built from 13 residues. The junction had 6 bases not matched to a gene; V was cut back by 3 bases and J by 8 bases. Germline CDR1 and CDR2: LNHDA and SQIVND (reference sequence). The CDR3 DNA is TGTGCCAGTAGTATTTCGAGGGACAGAGGCTACACCTTC. Translated: CASSISRDRGYTF.

This clone has just one count. The chain links TRBV2 to TRBJ2-5; perhaps TRBD2 as D (6 bases). V lost 8 bases, J lost 1 base, and 11 bases lay in between. The germline V gene encodes CDR1 SNHLY and CDR2 FYNNEI. The CDR3 runs to 13 residues. The CDR3 sequence is CASRGGRQETQYF. The CDR3 region has the DNA TGTGCCAGCCGGGGAGGACGCCAAGAGACCCAGTACTTC. Drawing the rest from reference TRBV2 and TRBJ2-5, the complete variable domain is EPEVTQTPSHQVTQMGQEVILRCVPISNHLYFYWYRQILGQKVEFLVSFYNNEISEKSEIFDDQFSVERPDGSNFTLKIRSTKLEDSAMYFCASRGGRQETQYFGPGTRLLVL.

This clone turned up a few times. The gene calls are TRBV5-1 and TRBJ1-1, with a tentative D call TRBD1 (6 bases). This CDR3 comprises 13 residues. CDR1 SGHRS and CDR2 YFSETQ come from the germline V gene. Trimming cost V 3 bases and J 2 bases, with 8 bases left between them. The CDR3 loop is CASSSQGNTEAFF. The CDR3, as DNA: TGCGCCAGCAGCTCACAGGGAAACACTGAAGCTTTCTTT.

V usage is TRBV12-5 and J usage is TRBJ2-1; 8 bases are shared with TRBD2. The CDR3 totals 15 residues. The J segment lost 6 bases and the V segment lost 7 bases, leaving 11 bases of the junction unmatched. Germline loops: CDR1 LGHNT, CDR2 FRNRAP. CDR3 in DNA: TGTGCTAGTGCCCTCGGCAGCGGGGGAGGCAATGAGCAGTTCTTC. It yields the protein CASALGSGGGNEQFF.

The table lists this clone with a few counts. This chain connects TRBV11-2 to TRBJ1-1, with D hard to call. The CDR3 has 11 residues. The germline gives CDR1 SGHAT, CDR2 FQNNGV. Trimming left V 5 bases short and J 11 bases short, with 12 bases between. For the CDR3, the DNA is TGTGCCAGCAGCCCCCGGACGGGGGCTTTCTTT. Encoded protein: CASSPRTGAFF.

This clone has just a few counts. This chain uses TRBV18 with TRBJ2-5, with unresolved D. V lost 2 bases and J lost 1, with 11 bases in between. In germline, CDR1 is KGHSH, CDR2 LQKENI. CDR3 length: 15 amino acids. DNA for the CDR3: TGTGCCAGCTCACCAGGTCGGCAGGTCCAAGAGACCCAGTACTTC. Its translation is CASSPGRQVQETQYF.

The rearrangement uses TRBV11-3 and TRBJ2-7; 10 bases are a match to TRBD1. CDR3 length: 14 amino acids. After removal of 1 base from V and 4 bases from J, the junction contained 1 base not matched to a gene. Germline V gene data show CDR1 as SGHNT and CDR2 as YENEEA. CDR3 DNA sequence: TGTGCCAGCAGCTTAGGGGGACAGGGGTACGAGCAGTACTTC. Amino acid sequence: CASSLGGQGYEQYF.

There are a few counts of this clone. V is TRBV7-2 and J is TRBJ2-7; D gene unclear. Germline CDR1 and CDR2: SGHTA and FQGNSA. V lost 3 bases and J 5 bases, leaving 5 bases between the germline ends. CDR3 length: 11 amino acids. The CDR3 DNA reads TGTGCCAGCAGCTTTTTAGACGAGCAGTACTTC. The encoded protein is CASSFLDEQYF.

The V gene is TRBV6-2 or TRBV6-3, the J gene TRBJ2-7; 8 positions agree with TRBD1. The CDR3 has 14 amino acids. Germline CDR1 reads MNHEY; CDR2 reads SVGEGT. Trimming cost V 5 bases and J 2 bases; bases outside gene matches: 5. CDR3: CASSPVTGAYEQYF. The DNA for the CDR3 is TGTGCCAGCAGTCCCGTGACAGGGGCCTACGAGCAGTACTTC.

The chain joins TRBV11-2 to TRBJ1-1, with TRBD1 matching 7 bases. The CDR3 is made up of 15 amino acids. Germline V CDR1 and CDR2: SGHAT, FQNNGV. The junction had 10 bases not matched to a gene; V was cut back by 5 bases and J by 4 bases. CDR3 DNA: TGTGCCAGCAGCATCCGGGACAGACTCCTCACTGAAGCTTTCTTT. Protein sequence: CASSIRDRLLTEAFF.

The chain joins TRBV7-9 to TRBJ2-7; 7 bases map to TRBD1. This CDR3 spans 14 amino acids. From germline, CDR1 is SEHNR and CDR2 FQNEAQ (reference sequence). The J segment lost 2 bases and the V segment lost 6 bases, leaving 7 bases of the junction unmatched. Here the CDR3 reads CASRETGMAYEQYF. Written as DNA, the CDR3 is TGTGCCAGCAGAGAGACAGGGATGGCCTACGAGCAGTACTTC.

This clone has ten or more counts. This chain links TRBV6-2 or TRBV6-3 with TRBJ1-1; TRBD1 matches at 7 bases. Germline V gene lookup returns CDR1 MNHEY and CDR2 SVGEGT. V trimming: 2 bases; J trimming: 8 bases; junction bases outside the gene matches: 14. The CDR3 has 16 residues. CDR3 sequence: CASSYERTGEYREAFF. In DNA, the CDR3 is TGTGCCAGCAGTTACGAAAGGACAGGTGAATATCGGGAAGCTTTCTTT.

The rearrangement joins TRBV27 to TRBJ1-2, with 10 nucleotides matching TRBD1. CDR3 length: 14 residues. After removal of 6 bases from V and 8 bases from J, the junction contained 9 bases not matched to a gene. The germline CDR1 and CDR2 sequences are MNHEY and SMNVEV (reference sequence). CDR3 DNA: TGTGCCAGCAGGGGTGACAGGGGGCAATTAGGCTACACCTTC. As protein: CASRGDRGQLGYTF.

The V call is TRBV5-1, the J call TRBJ2-1; D is perhaps TRBD1 (6 bases). This CDR3 region has 17 residues. Germline values: CDR1 SGHRS, CDR2 YFSETQ. Trimming stripped 4 bases from V and 0 bases from J, with 17 bases between. CDR3 sequence reads: CASSLPVTGGSYNEQFF. CDR3 sequence (DNA): TGCGCCAGCAGCCTTCCCGTGACAGGAGGCTCCTACAATGAGCAGTTCTTC. The whole variable domain, filled in from reference TRBV5-1 and TRBJ2-1, reads KAGVTQTPRYLIKTRGQQVTLSCSPISGHRSVSWYQQTPGQGLQFLFEYFSETQRNKGNFPGRFSGRQFSNSRSEMNVSTLELGDSALYLCASSLPVTGGSYNEQFFGPGTRLTVL.

V usage is TRBV6-5 and J usage is TRBJ2-1; 10 bases match TRBD2. This CDR3 contains 15 residues. With V trimmed by 5 bases and J by 7 bases, 8 bases remained unmatched. Germline loops: CDR1 MNHEY, CDR2 SVGAGI. For the CDR3, the DNA is TGTGCCAGCAGTCCCTTAGCGGGGGGAGTAAATGAGCAGTTCTTC. This encodes CASSPLAGGVNEQFF.

V usage is TRBV5-6 and J usage is TRBJ1-4; perhaps TRBD1 as D (5 bases). Looked up from germline, CDR1 is SGHDT and CDR2 is YYEEEE. Trimming removed 4 bases from V and 7 bases from J, with 17 bases in between. This CDR3 is 15 amino acids long. CDR3 sequence: CASSPPGGIGEKLFF. In nucleotides, the CDR3 is TGTGCCAGCAGCCCCCCCGGGGGTATCGGTGAAAAACTGTTTTTT.

This chain uses TRBV11-2 with TRBJ1-2, with D perhaps matching TRBD1 (5 bases). V dropped 0 bases and J dropped 5 bases, with 16 bases sitting between them. Germline CDR1 and CDR2: SGHAT and FQNNGV. This CDR3 is 16 amino acids long. CDR3 nucleotide sequence: TGTGCCAGCAGCTTAGAGGGCAGCAGGGTAGGGTATGGCTACACCTTC. The encoded protein is CASSLEGSRVGYGYTF.

In regard to this clone: The same CDR3 arises from other DNA sequences in this sample as well. The V call is TRBV15, the J call TRBJ2-7, with TRBD2 matching 7 bases. After removal of 0 bases from V and 3 bases from J, the junction contained 2 bases not matched to a gene. Germline assignment: CDR1 LNHNV and CDR2 YYDKDF (reference sequence). CDR3 size: 14 residues. The CDR3 spells CATSREPGGYEQYF. The CDR3, as DNA: TGTGCCACCAGCAGAGAACCGGGGGGCTACGAGCAGTACTTC. Full variable domain (rest looked up from reference TRBV15 and TRBJ2-7): DAMVIQNPRYQVTQFGKPVTLSCSQTLNHNVMYWYQQKSSQAPKLLFHYYDKDFNNEADTPDNFQSRRPNTSFCFLDIRSPGLGDTAMYLCATSREPGGYEQYFGPGTRLTVT.

Of note for this clone: At one end the junction does not follow the germline gene, possibly because of a read error. The CDR3 coding sequence is TGTGCCAGCAGCTCCTTACAGGGGAACCCTGAAGCTTTCTTT. It yields the protein CASSSLQGNPEAFF. The genes are TRBV7-9 and TRBJ1-1, with 7 positions matching TRBD1. From germline, CDR1 is SEHNR and CDR2 FQNEAQ (reference sequence). This CDR3 comprises 14 residues.

The chain carries TRBV27 and TRBJ2-2; no clear D gene. This CDR3 comprises 14 residues. CDR1 is MNHEY, CDR2 SMNVEV, per germline (reference sequence). Between the trimmed V and J ends, which lost 4 bases and 6 bases, there was a span of 12 bases. CDR3 coding DNA: TGTGCCAGCAGTTCTCAGGTGGGCTCCGGGGAGCTGTTTTTT. Amino acid sequence: CASSSQVGSGELFF.

The chain combines TRBV6-5 with TRBJ1-1; D gene ambiguous. Germline V gives CDR1 MNHEY, CDR2 SVGAGI. The CDR3 consists of 13 residues. With 5 bases removed from V and 6 bases from J, the gap between germline ends came to 13 bases. The CDR3 here is CASSPNGWSEAFF. In nucleotides, the CDR3 is TGTGCCAGCAGTCCTAACGGGTGGTCTGAAGCTTTCTTT.

Comment on this clone: The junction shows a germline mismatch at one end, possibly a read error. The genes are TRBV7-2 and TRBJ2-7; D not certain. CDR3 size: 11 residues. Germline CDR1 is SGHTA and CDR2 is FQGNSA. The CDR3 coding sequence is TGTGCCAGCAGCTTGTCTGGCTCCAAGAACTTC. Encoded protein: CASSLSGSKNF.

This chain links TRBV19 with TRBJ2-1, with 12 bases that match TRBD2. CDR1 and CDR2 from the germline V gene are LNHDA and SQIVND (reference sequence). Unmatched junction bases numbered 13, after V lost 2 bases and J lost 5 bases. The CDR3 is 19 amino acids. The CDR3 DNA sequence: TGTGCCAGTAGTATACTAGCGGGGGGGTCTTACCCCCAAAACAATGAGCAGTTCTTC. It specifies CASSILAGGSYPQNNEQFF.

The chain joins TRBV11-3 to TRBJ2-1, with a tentative D call TRBD2 (6 bases). The CDR3 covers 18 residues. V was cut by 1 base and J by 5 bases, with 21 bases left in between. Germline V gives CDR1 SGHNT, CDR2 YENEEA. The CDR3, as DNA: TGTGCCAGCAGCTTAGGTGCCGCAGCTAGCGCCTCTAACAATGAGCAGTTCTTC. This gives the protein CASSLGAAASASNNEQFF.

This chain links TRBV3-1 (or the pseudogene TRBV3-2) with TRBJ1-6; 9 bases match TRBD1. CDR3 length equals 14 residues. CDR1 and CDR2 (germline): LGHDT, YNNKEL (reference sequence). Unmatched junction bases numbered 4, after V lost 6 bases and J lost 7 bases. Written as DNA, the CDR3 is TGTGCCAGCAGTCCAGACAGGGGGAATTCACCCCTCCACTTT. It translates to CASSPDRGNSPLHF.

The gene calls are TRBV7-3 and TRBJ2-1, with D possibly matching TRBD1 (5 bases). Per germline, CDR1 SGHTA and CDR2 FQGTGA. The CDR3 has 13 residues. The germline V and J ends were trimmed by 5 bases and 1 base, with 6 bases remaining between them. CDR3 sequence (DNA): TGTGCCAGCAGCCCAGGGTCCTACAATGAGCAGTTCTTC. Translating it yields CASSPGSYNEQFF.

The chain joins TRBV5-6 to TRBJ1-5, with 9 bases matching TRBD1. Germline V gene sequence: CDR1 SGHDT, CDR2 YYEEEE. The V gene end was trimmed by 3 bases and the J gene end by 7 bases; junction bases not matched to a gene: 11. The CDR3 is made up of 16 amino acids. As DNA, the CDR3 is TGTGCCAGCAGCTCTTCCTGGACAGGGGCAAACCAGCCCCAGCATTTT. Its protein product is CASSSSWTGANQPQHF.

This chain joins TRBV29-1 and TRBJ1-2, with 12 positions matching TRBD1. The CDR3 spans 13 residues. V shed 6 bases and J 8 bases; nucleotides not matched to a gene: 7. Germline V gene data show CDR1 as SQVTM and CDR2 as ANQGSEA. The CDR3 loop is CSVARDRGLGYTF. The CDR3 DNA sequence: TGCAGCGTCGCCCGGGACAGGGGGCTGGGCTACACCTTC.

The CDR3 is CASSTLTGEGTEAFF. In nucleotides, the CDR3 is TGTGCCAGTAGTACCCTGACAGGGGAAGGGACTGAAGCTTTCTTT. The chain links TRBV19 to TRBJ1-1, with 8 bases aligning to TRBD1. CDR1 LNHDA and CDR2 SQIVND come from the germline V gene (reference sequence). The CDR3 runs to 15 residues. J gave up 5 bases and V 4 bases, and 9 bases lay outside the gene matches.